One and the same sample provided the 22 T cell receptor beta chains below, sequenced in a study of OX40 agonist ivuxolimab in advanced cancers. TCRdb's table, derived via immunoSEQ multiplex PCR, lists solely in-frame clones and lacks some. The sample includes tens of thousands of clones, about 85% of them seen just once. This sample comprised CD4+ or CD8+ T cells sorted from blood, obtained in a trial of the OX40 agonist ivuxolimab. The origin of the receptors is an adult with an advanced solid tumor such as melanoma, head and neck, liver or kidney cancer.

J is TRBJ2-3 and V is TRBV6-4; D assignment may be TRBD1 or TRBD2 (5 bases each). Germline V gives CDR1 MRHNA, CDR2 SNTAGT. The CDR3 runs to 16 residues. The ends were cut back, 0 bases at V and 8 bases at J, with 18 bases in the middle. CDR3 sequence: CASSDSKRDPLATQYF. The CDR3 DNA reads TGTGCCAGCAGTGACTCGAAACGGGACCCGCTGGCTACGCAGTATTTT.

J is TRBJ2-7 and V is TRBV11-2; D not certain. From germline, CDR1 is SGHAT and CDR2 FQNNGV. This CDR3 is 17 amino acids long. Trimming left V 3 bases short and J 2 bases short, with 20 bases between. As DNA, the CDR3 is TGTGCCAGCAGCTTGATTAACTACGAAGAGAGAACCTACGAGCAGTACTTC. This gives the protein CASSLINYEERTYEQYF.

As DNA, the CDR3 is TGTGCCAGCAGCCAAGGAGGGGTTCTCACTGAAGCTTTCTTT. Its translation is CASSQGGVLTEAFF. The chain links TRBV4-2 to TRBJ1-1; D is perhaps TRBD1 (5 bases). The CDR3 spans 14 residues. Trimming cost V 1 base and J 4 bases, with 10 bases left between them. Germline assignment: CDR1 LGHNA and CDR2 YNFKEQ.

The chain has TRBV7-9 and TRBJ1-5; TRBD1 is a possible D gene (5 bases). The germline gives CDR1 SEHNR, CDR2 FQNEAQ (reference sequence). CDR3 size: 15 residues. Trimming removed 5 bases from V and 6 bases from J, with 17 bases in between. The CDR3 DNA reads as TGTGCCAGCAGCCACAGCAGGACACCCTCTCAGCCCCAGCATTTT. Amino acids: CASSHSRTPSQPQHF.

The chain uses TRBV19 and TRBJ1-3; a possible D gene is TRBD1 (5 bases). CDR1 is LNHDA, CDR2 SQIVND, per germline (reference sequence). V lost 6 bases and J 4 bases, leaving 19 bases between the germline ends. This CDR3 is built from 16 residues. The CDR3 DNA sequence: TGTGCCAGTAGGGAACCGGGACGTACCCGGGGAAACACCATATATTTT. Protein product: CASREPGRTRGNTIYF. The full variable domain, rest sourced from reference TRBV19 and TRBJ1-3, is DGGITQSPKYLFRKEGQNVTLSCEQNLNHDAMYWYRQDPGQGLRLIYYSQIVNDFQKGDIAEGYSVSREKKESFPLTVTSAQKNPTAFYLCASREPGRTRGNTIYFGEGSWLTVV.

This chain links TRBV21-1 with TRBJ1-1; no DNA check was done on the table's D call, TRBD1. TRBV21-1 is classified as a pseudogene. This CDR3 spans 15 amino acids. The CDR3 DNA follows: TGTGCCAGCACCTTACTAAGGGGGATGAACACTGAAGCTTTCTTT. Translation: CASTLLRGMNTEAFF.

V gene TRBV2 combines with J gene TRBJ2-3; D possibly corresponds to TRBD2 (6 bases). The CDR3 totals 15 residues. Germline V gene lookup returns CDR1 SNHLY and CDR2 FYNNEI. Trimming removed 7 bases at V and 5 bases at J, with 19 bases between. The CDR3 DNA reads as TGTGCCAGCACCGGGACTTCCCAAATGGGAGATACGCAGTATTTT. Amino acid sequence: CASTGTSQMGDTQYF. Using reference TRBV2 and TRBJ2-3 for the parts outside the CDR3, the full variable domain is EPEVTQTPSHQVTQMGQEVILRCVPISNHLYFYWYRQILGQKVEFLVSFYNNEISEKSEIFDDQFSVERPDGSNFTLKIRSTKLEDSAMYFCASTGTSQMGDTQYFGPGTRLTVL.

CDR3 region: CASSLRQGAGNTEAFF. The CDR3 DNA reads TGTGCCAGCAGCCTGAGACAGGGGGCGGGGAACACTGAAGCTTTCTTT. The chain is built from TRBV5-8 and TRBJ1-1, with 10 bases that match TRBD1. Germline CDR1 reads SGHTS; CDR2 reads YDEGEE. J was trimmed by 1 base and V by 4 bases; bases with no gene match: 7. This CDR3 region has 16 residues.

The V gene is TRBV30, the J gene TRBJ1-2; D remains unclear. V was pared by 0 bases and J by 2 bases, with 4 bases between. The germline gives CDR1 GTSNPN, CDR2 SVGIG (reference sequence). This CDR3 has 12 residues. Written as DNA, the CDR3 is TGTGCCTGGAGTGTGTCGAACTATGGCTACACCTTC. This codes for CAWSVSNYGYTF.

This clone was seen once. The chain uses TRBV2 and TRBJ2-3; D is perhaps TRBD1 (6 bases). Per the germline V gene, CDR1 is SNHLY and CDR2 is FYNNEI. Trimming pared 8 bases from V and 0 bases from J, leaving 15 bases between. This CDR3 spans 15 amino acids. CDR3: CASQDRSASTDTQYF. As DNA, the CDR3 is TGTGCCAGCCAGGACAGATCGGCTAGCACAGATACGCAGTATTTT. Complete variable domain (other parts from reference TRBV2 and TRBJ2-3): EPEVTQTPSHQVTQMGQEVILRCVPISNHLYFYWYRQILGQKVEFLVSFYNNEISEKSEIFDDQFSVERPDGSNFTLKIRSTKLEDSAMYFCASQDRSASTDTQYFGPGTRLTVL.

The chain carries TRBV6-4 and TRBJ2-2; D remains ambiguous. CDR1 and CDR2 (germline): MRHNA, SNTAGT. Between the trimmed V and J ends, which lost 7 bases and 2 bases, there was a span of 14 bases. This CDR3 region has 15 residues. The CDR3 region has the DNA TGTGCCAGCAAGCCCACGCAGGCTAACACCGGGGAGCTGTTTTTT. Amino acids: CASKPTQANTGELFF.

The chain couples TRBV5-4 to TRBJ1-2; D call uncertain. Trimming removed 0 bases from V and 2 bases from J, with 8 bases in between. The germline V gene has CDR1 SGHNT and CDR2 YYREEE (reference sequence). The CDR3 spans 14 residues. This CDR3 reads CASSLETSNYGYTF. In DNA, the CDR3 is TGTGCCAGCAGCTTGGAGACCTCAAACTATGGCTACACCTTC.

The chain links TRBV18 to TRBJ1-4, with TRBD1 as a possible D gene (5 bases). CDR3 length: 17 residues. V was clipped by 0 bases and J by 2 bases, with 13 bases between them. Germline V gene lookup returns CDR1 KGHSH and CDR2 LQKENI. The CDR3: CASSPPGGLRTNEKLFF. The CDR3 DNA reads TGTGCCAGCTCACCACCGGGGGGGTTAAGGACTAATGAAAAACTGTTTTTT.

The V call is TRBV14, the J call TRBJ2-5, with 7 bases that match TRBD1. CDR3 length equals 18 residues. Losses at the gene ends were 3 bases for V and 7 bases for J; bases not matched to a gene: 20. The V gene's germline CDR1 is SGHDN and CDR2 FVKESK. Here the CDR3 reads CASSHISSGQRRLGTQYF. The CDR3 bases are TGTGCCAGCAGCCACATTTCCTCGGGACAGCGACGACTTGGGACCCAGTACTTC.

The chain has TRBV18 and TRBJ2-5, with 8 positions matching TRBD2. This CDR3 region has 15 residues. Germline V lookup: CDR1 KGHSH, CDR2 LQKENI. Trimming at V came to 5 bases and at J to 3 bases, leaving 8 bases not matched to a gene. The CDR3 coding sequence is TGTGCCAGCTCAACTTTACTAGCGGAGAAAGAGACCCAGTACTTC. Its translation: CASSTLLAEKETQYF.

The chain joins TRBV5-1 to TRBJ2-7; unclear D gene. CDR1 is SGHRS, CDR2 YFSETQ, per germline. CDR3 size: 14 residues. The V gene lost 0 bases and the J gene lost 5 bases, with 12 bases spanning the gap. The DNA for the CDR3 is TGCGCCAGCAGCTTGGACAGCTCCCCAAACGAGCAGTACTTC. Its translation: CASSLDSSPNEQYF.

The chain uses TRBV27 and TRBJ2-6; D remains unclear. Germline V gives CDR1 MNHEY, CDR2 SMNVEV (reference sequence). The CDR3 runs 16 residues. V was trimmed by 3 bases and J by 0 bases, leaving 9 bases between them. This CDR3 is CASSFARGSGANVLTF. As DNA, the CDR3 is TGTGCCAGCAGTTTCGCGCGCGGCTCTGGGGCCAACGTCCTGACTTTC.

The chain couples TRBV5-5 to TRBJ2-7, with TRBD2 matching 9 bases. Trimming removed 2 bases from V and 3 bases from J; junction bases left unmatched: 9. The length of the CDR3 is 16 residues. CDR1 and CDR2 (germline): SGHKS, YYEKEE (reference sequence). CDR3 region: CASSFAAGGINYEQYF. The CDR3 bases are TGTGCCAGCAGCTTTGCGGCGGGGGGGATAAACTACGAGCAGTACTTC.

This clone was seen just once. This sequence joins TRBV5-4 and TRBJ1-4; perhaps TRBD1 as D (5 bases). The V and J ends lost 1 base and 8 bases respectively, with 15 bases between them. The germline V gene has CDR1 SGHNT and CDR2 YYREEE (reference sequence). CDR3 length: 15 residues. The CDR3 region is CASSLNAGAGEKLFF. In DNA form, the CDR3 reads TGTGCCAGCAGCTTGAATGCGGGCGCAGGGGAAAAACTGTTTTTT. The whole variable domain, remainder taken from reference TRBV5-4 and TRBJ1-4, is ETGVTQSPTHLIKTRGQQVTLRCSSQSGHNTVSWYQQALGQGPQFIFQYYREEENGRGNFPPRFSGLQFPNYSSELNVNALELDDSALYLCASSLNAGAGEKLFFGSGTQLSVL.

V and J are TRBV6-4 and TRBJ1-1; tentatively, D is TRBD1 (6 bases). V gave up 3 bases and J gave up 1 base, with 18 bases separating them. The germline CDR1 and CDR2 sequences are MRHNA and SNTAGT. The CDR3 has 17 residues. CDR3 sequence reads: CASSEPGQGGGNTEAFF. The DNA for the CDR3 is TGTGCCAGCAGTGAACCGGGACAAGGGGGGGGGAACACTGAAGCTTTCTTT.

This rearrangement joins TRBV28 to TRBJ1-1, with a possible D match to TRBD1 (6 bases). This CDR3 has 14 amino acids. CDR1 is MDHEN and CDR2 is SYDVKM in the germline V gene. The V and J ends lost 2 bases and 6 bases respectively, with 13 bases between them. The chain's CDR3 is CASSLASGEAEAFF. The CDR3 DNA reads as TGTGCCAGCAGTTTAGCGTCAGGGGAGGCTGAAGCTTTCTTT.

V gene TRBV4-1 combines with J gene TRBJ2-4; the D is unclear. The CDR3 runs to 13 residues. Germline lookup yields CDR1 MGHRA and CDR2 YSYEKL. V was shortened by 0 bases and J by 7 bases, with 7 bases between the two germline ends. CDR3 sequence: CASSQEWANIQYF. For the CDR3, the DNA is TGCGCCAGCAGCCAAGAGTGGGCGAACATTCAGTACTTC.